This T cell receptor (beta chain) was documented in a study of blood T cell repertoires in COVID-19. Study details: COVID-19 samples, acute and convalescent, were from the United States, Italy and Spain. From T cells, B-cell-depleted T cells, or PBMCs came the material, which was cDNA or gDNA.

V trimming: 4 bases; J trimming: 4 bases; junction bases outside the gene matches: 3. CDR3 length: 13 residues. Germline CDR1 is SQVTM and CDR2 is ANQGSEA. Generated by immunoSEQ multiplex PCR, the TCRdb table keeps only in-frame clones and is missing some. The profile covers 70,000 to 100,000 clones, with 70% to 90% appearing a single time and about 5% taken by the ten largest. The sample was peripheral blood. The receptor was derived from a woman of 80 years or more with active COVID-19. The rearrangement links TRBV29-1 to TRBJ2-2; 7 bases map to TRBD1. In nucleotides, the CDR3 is TGCAGCGTTGGAGACAGGGCCACCGGGGAGCTGTTTTTT. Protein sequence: CSVGDRATGELFF.